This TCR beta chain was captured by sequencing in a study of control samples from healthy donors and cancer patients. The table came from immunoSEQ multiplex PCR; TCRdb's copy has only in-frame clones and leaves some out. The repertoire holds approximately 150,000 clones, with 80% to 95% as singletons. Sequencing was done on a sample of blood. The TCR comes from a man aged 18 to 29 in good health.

CDR3 residues: CASSPLGGELRNTIYF. The DNA for the CDR3 is TGCGCCAGCAGCCCCCTGGGAGGAGAACTCCGAAACACCATATATTTT. The chain has TRBV4-1 and TRBJ1-3, with D uncertain. This CDR3 spans 16 amino acids. The germline V gene encodes CDR1 MGHRA and CDR2 YSYEKL. Deletions cut 4 bases from V and 5 bases from J, with 18 bases between.